A selection of T cell receptor beta chains follows, all from one sample in a study of long-term antiretroviral therapy in people with HIV. Measured with immunoSEQ multiplex PCR; TCRdb has only the in-frame clones, and not every one. The data hold about 16,000 clones, with over 70% observed a single time. This specimen was unsorted PBMCs, taken 1.5 years before starting antiretroviral therapy. Every receptor here comes from a woman aged 45 to 65 with HIV. Each CDR3 is given with its conserved first and last residue. The D gene is left open where the match is weak. Expanded clones get a size class; other rows say once, few or many, or leave the size out.

v_call,d_call,clone_size,j_call,cdr3_aa,cdr3_nt
TRBV15,.,.,TRBJ2-3,CATSRGTSSSGDTQYF,TGTGCCACCAGCAGAGGGACATCGAGCTCGGGGGATACGCAGTATTTT
TRBV13,TRBD2,.,TRBJ2-3,CASRDRGGHTDTQYF,TGTGCCAGCAGGGATCGGGGGGGCCACACAGATACGCAGTATTTT
TRBV12-5,.,medium-sized,TRBJ2-7,CASGPGGYEQYF,TGTGCTAGTGGTCCAGGGGGGTACGAGCAGTACTTC
TRBV6-1,.,.,TRBJ1-2,CASSETHGDYGYTF,TGTGCCAGCAGTGAAACCCATGGGGACTATGGCTACACCTTC
TRBV30,TRBD2,.,TRBJ2-2,CAWSRAGGWRTGELFF,TGTGCCTGGAGTCGAGCCGGGGGGTGGCGGACCGGGGAGCTGTTTTTT
TRBV27,.,few,TRBJ1-6,CASSLFRETPLHF,TGTGCCAGCAGTTTATTCAGAGAAACACCCCTCCACTTT
TRBV5-6,.,.,TRBJ1-5,CASSLRGSNQPQHF,TGTGCCAGCAGCTTGCGAGGGAGCAATCAGCCCCAGCATTTT
TRBV18,.,.,TRBJ1-2,CASSPPRGSNYGYTF,TGTGCCAGCTCACCACCAAGGGGCTCTAACTATGGCTACACCTTC
TRBV5-5,.,.,TRBJ2-1,CASSLDSYNEQFF,TGTGCCAGCAGCTTGGACTCCTACAATGAGCAGTTCTTC
TRBV5-6,.,few,TRBJ2-2,CASSFMLGLRIGELFF,TGTGCCAGCAGCTTCATGCTTGGCCTGCGAATCGGGGAGCTGTTTTTT
TRBV6-1,.,once,TRBJ1-2,CASSEAVGRVGNYGYTF,TGTGCCAGCAGTGAAGCTGTAGGACGGGTGGGGAACTATGGCTACACCTTC
TRBV10-3,TRBD2,.,TRBJ2-3,CAIRGTSGGSADTQYF,TGTGCCATCAGGGGGACTAGCGGGGGGAGCGCAGATACGCAGTATTTT
TRBV18,.,.,TRBJ2-2,CASSPPAGSQTGELFF,TGTGCCAGCTCACCACCAGCCGGGAGCCAAACCGGGGAGCTGTTTTTT
TRBV25-1,.,once,TRBJ2-3,CASSEVRGSPDTQYF,TGTGCCAGCAGTGAGGTCCGGGGGAGCCCAGATACGCAGTATTTT
TRBV10-3,.,.,TRBJ2-3,CAISESARSSDTQYF,TGTGCCATCAGTGAGTCGGCTAGGAGCTCAGATACGCAGTATTTT
TRBV5-1,TRBD2,once,TRBJ2-3,CASRPSGGTDTQYF,TGCGCCAGCAGGCCCAGCGGGGGCACAGATACGCAGTATTTT
TRBV7-2,.,.,TRBJ1-5,CASSPQGLLRNQPQHF,TGTGCCAGCAGCCCCCAGGGGCTACTACGGAATCAGCCCCAGCATTTT
TRBV11-2,TRBD1,.,TRBJ1-2,CASSPGTGGYYGYTF,TGTGCCAGCAGCCCAGGGACAGGGGGCTACTATGGCTACACCTTC
TRBV4-2,.,.,TRBJ2-2,CASSQQGSSGELFF,TGTGCCAGCAGCCAACAGGGTTCATCCGGGGAGCTGTTTTTT
TRBV14,.,.,TRBJ2-6,CASSNLGRANVLTF,TGTGCCAGCAGTAACCTAGGAAGGGCCAACGTCCTGACTTTC
TRBV5-1,TRBD1,.,TRBJ1-2,CASSLGTGEDGYTF,TGCGCCAGCAGCCTCGGGACAGGGGAGGATGGCTACACCTTC
TRBV10-2,.,.,TRBJ2-5,CASRSRTRVGQETQYF,TGCGCCAGCAGGAGCCGGACTCGCGTGGGACAAGAGACCCAGTACTTC
TRBV6-5,.,once,TRBJ2-4,CASRAGANIQYF,TGTGCCAGCAGGGCAGGGGCGAACATTCAGTACTTC
TRBV7-6,TRBD1,.,TRBJ2-5,CASSIRDRVGETQYF,TGTGCCAGCAGCATCCGGGACAGGGTAGGGGAGACCCAGTACTTC
TRBV27,.,.,TRBJ2-5,CASSLDPAGRETQYF,TGTGCCAGCAGTTTGGATCCGGCGGGGCGCGAGACCCAGTACTTC
TRBV30,.,.,TRBJ1-1,CAWRREFSEAFF,TGTGCCTGGAGAAGGGAATTCTCTGAAGCTTTCTTT
TRBV6-5,.,few,TRBJ1-6,CASGLDRKDSPLHF,TGTGCCAGCGGACTAGACAGGAAGGATTCACCCCTCCACTTT